The rows below give T cell receptor beta chains drawn from one sample of a study of blood T cell repertoires in COVID-19. The protocol was immunoSEQ multiplex PCR, while the TCRdb copy is restricted to in-frame clones and leaves out a portion. This sample yields over 200,000 clones, of which 75% to 90% are seen a single time; 4% to 5.5% belongs to the top ten. The source material was peripheral blood. Every receptor here comes from a woman aged 40 to 55 with acute or convalescent COVID-19. Both conserved end residues are part of each CDR3. A D gene is named only where the DNA matches it firmly. A row's size may be missing; if present it is once, few, many or a size class.

clone_size	j_call	d_call	cdr3_length	v_call	cdr3_nt	cdr3_aa
.	TRBJ2-5	.	12	TRBV6-5	TGTGCCAGCACTGGGGCCCCCGGGACCCAGTACTTC	CASTGAPGTQYF
.	TRBJ1-1	.	12	TRBV19	TGTGCCAGTACGACATCGAACACTGAAGCTTTCTTT	CASTTSNTEAFF
.	TRBJ1-1	TRBD1	13	TRBV6-5	TGTGCCAGCAGGAGGACAGGGACGGCTGAAGCTTTCTTT	CASRRTGTAEAFF
.	TRBJ1-4	TRBD1	18	TRBV6-2/TRBV6-3	TGTGCCAGCAGTTATCCGGGACAGGGGGTCCATACGGCTGAAAAACTGTTTTTT	CASSYPGQGVHTAEKLFF
.	TRBJ1-5	TRBD1	16	TRBV7-8	TGTGCCAGCAGCCAATCCCGGACAGGGGCACGGCAGCCCCAGCATTTT	CASSQSRTGARQPQHF
.	TRBJ1-5	.	16	TRBV19	TGTGCCAGTAGTACCCCCTATGCGCGGGAACGACAGCCCCAGCATTTT	CASSTPYARERQPQHF
few	TRBJ1-1	.	15	TRBV5-1	TGCGCCAGCAGCTCCTCGACAGGACGGAACACTGAAGCTTTCTTT	CASSSSTGRNTEAFF
once	TRBJ2-1	.	15	TRBV2	TGTGCCAGCAGTGAGACTAGAATTGCCTACAATGAGCAGTTCTTC	CASSETRIAYNEQFF
.	TRBJ2-3	.	15	TRBV6-5	TGTGCCAGTTTCCCCGGGACTCGGGACACAGATACGCAGTATTTT	CASFPGTRDTDTQYF
.	TRBJ1-2	TRBD1	12	TRBV27	TGTGCCAGCAGAGGGGGCGGCTATGGCTACACCTTC	CASRGGGYGYTF
.	TRBJ1-6	.	14	TRBV11-2	TGTGCCAGCAGCTTTGCAGGGGCGGAATCACCCCTCCACTTT	CASSFAGAESPLHF
.	TRBJ2-3	.	12	TRBV9	TGTGCCAGCAGCGTAGGAGTGGATACGCAGTATTTT	CASSVGVDTQYF
.	TRBJ2-3	.	12	TRBV5-1	TGCGCCAGCAGCTCCCCCTCGGATACGCAGTATTTT	CASSSPSDTQYF
.	TRBJ2-3	TRBD2	16	TRBV6-6	TGTGCCAGCAGTTATTGGGCTAGCGGACTCACAGATACGCAGTATTTT	CASSYWASGLTDTQYF
once	TRBJ2-5	TRBD1	13	TRBV5-4	TGTGCCAGCAGAAGACAGGGTCAAGAGACCCAGTACTTC	CASRRQGQETQYF
.	TRBJ2-4	TRBD2	18	TRBV7-3	TGTGCCAGCAGCTTAGGACTAGCGGGGGAAAGTACCAAAAACATTCAGTACTTC	CASSLGLAGESTKNIQYF
.	TRBJ2-4	.	16	TRBV9	TGTGCCAGCAGCCCCCGTCTAAAAGGGGGTGGAAACATTCAGTACTTC	CASSPRLKGGGNIQYF
.	TRBJ1-5	.	13	TRBV7-2	TGTGCCAGCAGCACCTGGACAGATCAGCCCCAGCATTTT	CASSTWTDQPQHF
.	TRBJ1-2	.	12	TRBV2	TGTGCCAGCGTCGGGGGGCTCTATGGCTACACCTTC	CASVGGLYGYTF